This T cell receptor (beta chain) was identified during a study of human T cells and chemical hapten exposure. This clonotype was recorded many times. Germline is not matched at one junction end, which may reflect a read error. The CDR3 totals 15 residues. CDR1 and CDR2 from the germline V gene are MDHEN and SYDVKM. TCRdb re-analysed the RACE reads in MiXCR, keeping a single row per CDR3 protein. Here the sample spans some 42,000 distinct CDR3 sequences, roughly 9% being singletons. Documented time point: patch test 2, 6 weeks after DPC sensitization. Treatment defined: therapeutic diphenylcyclopropenone sensitization with weekly scalp DPC. Total RNA was isolated from whole blood that had not been fractionated.

The chain links TRBV28 to TRBJ1-1, with a weak D call TRBD1 (5 bases). The sample in question was whole blood, obtained in connection with sensitization to the hapten diphenylcyclopropenone (DPC). This sequence originates from a woman aged 25 to 39 with alopecia areata. Some clones in this sample may be carry-over from other donors' samples. The CDR3 region is CASSPTPRGATEVFF. The CDR3 DNA sequence: TGTGCCAGCAGTCCGACCCCCCGCGGGGCCACTGAAGTTTTCTTT.